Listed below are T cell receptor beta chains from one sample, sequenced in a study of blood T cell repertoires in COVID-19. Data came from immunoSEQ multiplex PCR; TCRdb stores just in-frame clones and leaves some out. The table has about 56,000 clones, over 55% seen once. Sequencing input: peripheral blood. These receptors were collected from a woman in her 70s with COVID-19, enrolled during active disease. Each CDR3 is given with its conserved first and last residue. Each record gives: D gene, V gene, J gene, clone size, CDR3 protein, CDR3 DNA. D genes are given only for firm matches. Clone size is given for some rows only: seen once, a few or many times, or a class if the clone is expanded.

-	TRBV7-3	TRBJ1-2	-	CASSLGGAYGYTF	TGTGCCAGCAGCTTAGGGGGGGCGTATGGCTACACCTTC
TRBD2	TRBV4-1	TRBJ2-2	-	CASSHKTSGRDTGELFF	TGCGCCAGCAGCCACAAGACTAGCGGGAGGGACACCGGGGAGCTGTTTTTT
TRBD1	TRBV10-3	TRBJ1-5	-	CAISKGQGQNQPQHF	TGTGCCATCAGCAAGGGACAGGGCCAGAATCAGCCCCAGCATTTT
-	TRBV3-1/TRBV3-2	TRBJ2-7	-	CASSQYQGNTEQYF	TGTGCCAGCAGCCAATATCAGGGGAACACCGAGCAGTACTTC
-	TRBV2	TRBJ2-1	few	CASSDLAFGIDEQFF	TGTGCCAGCAGTGATTTGGCTTTTGGTATCGATGAGCAGTTCTTC
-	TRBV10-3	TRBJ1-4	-	CAISEINEKLFF	TGTGCCATCAGTGAAATAAATGAAAAACTGTTTTTT
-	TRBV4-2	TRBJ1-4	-	CASSPQGWGEDEKLFF	TGTGCCAGCAGCCCGCAAGGGTGGGGGGAGGATGAAAAACTGTTTTTT
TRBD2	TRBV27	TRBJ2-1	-	CASSFGLAGVGEQFF	TGTGCCAGCAGTTTTGGTCTAGCGGGAGTTGGTGAGCAGTTCTTC
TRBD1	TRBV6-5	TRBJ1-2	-	CASTRTGGALGYTF	TGTGCCAGCACCAGGACAGGGGGCGCATTGGGCTACACCTTC
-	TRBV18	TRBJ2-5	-	CASSPDLAETQYF	TGTGCCAGCTCACCAGATTTAGCGGAGACCCAGTACTTC
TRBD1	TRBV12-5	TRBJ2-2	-	CASGTPGQGYTGELFF	TGTGCTAGTGGTACCCCGGGACAGGGATACACCGGGGAGCTGTTTTTT